Listed here are 25 T cell receptor beta chains from one sample, sequenced in a study of cytomegalovirus exposure and HLA in healthy donors. The primer mix had 60 Vbeta and 13 Jbeta primers. The table came from immunoSEQ multiplex PCR; TCRdb's copy has only in-frame clones and leaves some out. The data show about 150,000 clones, around 80% seen once. Sequencing was carried out using PBMCs. The receptors come from a woman aged 40 to 50 in good health and CMV-seropositive.

CDR3 residues: CASSTQGRDQPQHF. The CDR3 bases are TGTGCCAGCAGTACCCAGGGGCGGGATCAGCCCCAGCATTTT. The chain uses TRBV11-2 and TRBJ1-5; D may be TRBD1 (6 bases). CDR1 is SGHAT and CDR2 is FQNNGV in the germline V gene. V was cut by 6 bases and J by 5 bases, with 14 bases left in between. CDR3 length: 14 residues.

The genes are TRBV7-3 and TRBJ2-1, with a tentative D call TRBD2 (6 bases). V lost 3 bases to trimming and J lost 5 bases, with 8 bases between them. CDR1 and CDR2 from the germline V gene are SGHTA and FQGTGA. The length of the CDR3 is 13 residues. The CDR3 protein is CASSFRGNNEQFF. CDR3 in DNA: TGTGCCAGCAGCTTTCGGGGGAACAATGAGCAGTTCTTC. The variable domain in full, completed from reference TRBV7-3 and TRBJ2-1, reads GAGVSQTPSNKVTEKGKYVELRCDPISGHTALYWYRQSLGQGPEFLIYFQGTGAADDSGLPNDRFFAVRPEGSVSTLKIQRTERGDSAVYLCASSFRGNNEQFFGPGTRLTVL.

The chain employs TRBV11-2 and TRBJ2-7; 7 nucleotides align to TRBD1. V shed 5 bases and J 5 bases; nucleotides not matched to a gene: 9. CDR3 length: 14 residues. The germline V gene has CDR1 SGHAT and CDR2 FQNNGV. CDR3: CASSPQTGKHEQYF. The CDR3 bases are TGTGCCAGCAGCCCCCAGACAGGGAAGCACGAGCAGTACTTC.

This clone was detected only a few times. This sequence joins TRBV4-2 and TRBJ2-1, with D unresolved. This CDR3 is 12 amino acids long. V was cut by 5 bases and J by 7 bases, with 9 bases left in between. Germline values: CDR1 LGHNA, CDR2 YNFKEQ. The CDR3 DNA reads TGTGCCAGCAGCTTACAGAGTAATGAGCAGTTCTTC. It codes for CASSLQSNEQFF.

V gene TRBV18 combines with J gene TRBJ2-6; possibly TRBD1 for D (6 bases). Germline CDR1 reads KGHSH; CDR2 reads LQKENI. The CDR3 sequence is 15 residues long. V lost 3 bases, J lost 0 bases, and 6 bases lay in between. CDR3: CASSPTGSGANVLTF. The CDR3 DNA sequence: TGTGCCAGCTCACCGACAGGCTCTGGGGCCAACGTCCTGACTTTC.

The gene calls are TRBV7-9 and TRBJ2-3, with 13 bases aligning to TRBD2. The germline gives CDR1 SEHNR, CDR2 FQNEAQ (reference sequence). V was clipped by 4 bases and J by 6 bases; unmatched bases: 7. The CDR3 length is 16 residues. The CDR3 DNA is TGTGCCAGCAGCTCTCGGACTAGCGGGAGAGGGGATACGCAGTATTTT. The encoded protein is CASSSRTSGRGDTQYF.

This chain joins TRBV27 and TRBJ1-2, with D perhaps TRBD1 (6 bases). The CDR3 sequence is 14 residues long. CDR1 MNHEY and CDR2 SMNVEV come from the germline V gene (reference sequence). V was clipped by 4 bases and J by 6 bases, with 15 bases between them. The CDR3 DNA follows: TGTGCCAGCAGTTCCCATGGACAGCCTGATGGCTACACCTTC. Its protein is CASSSHGQPDGYTF.

The chain joins TRBV18 to TRBJ1-3; D not certain. V shed 3 bases and J shed 0 bases, with 9 bases lying between them. In germline, CDR1 is KGHSH, CDR2 LQKENI. This CDR3 comprises 15 residues. This CDR3 is CASSPREISGNTIYF. The CDR3 DNA is TGTGCCAGCTCACCCCGGGAAATCTCTGGAAACACCATATATTTT.

The V gene is TRBV5-6, the J gene TRBJ2-6, with D possibly TRBD2 on 6 matching bases. This CDR3 contains 14 residues. Trimming removed 5 bases at V and 3 bases at J, with 9 bases between. Germline V gene sequence: CDR1 SGHDT, CDR2 YYEEEE. The CDR3 spells CASRWGVGANVLTF. CDR3 coding DNA: TGTGCCAGCAGATGGGGGGTTGGGGCCAACGTCCTGACTTTC.

The chain uses TRBV15 and TRBJ1-5, with 8 positions matching TRBD1. Germline values: CDR1 LNHNV, CDR2 YYDKDF (reference sequence). This CDR3 has 15 residues. V gave up 2 bases and J gave up 5 bases; unmatched junction bases: 5. The CDR3 DNA reads TGTGCCACCAGCAGATCGACAGGGGAGGATCAGCCCCAGCATTTT. It is translated as CATSRSTGEDQPQHF.

The chain is built from TRBV11-2 and TRBJ2-7; 15 bases map to TRBD2. V lost 0 bases to trimming and J lost 0 bases; unmatched junction nucleotides: 6. The CDR3 has 19 residues. CDR1 and CDR2 from the germline V gene are SGHAT and FQNNGV. CDR3 sequence (DNA): TGTGCCAGCAGCTTAGATACCGGGACTAGCGGGAGGAACTCCTACGAGCAGTACTTC. It yields the protein CASSLDTGTSGRNSYEQYF.

The chain has TRBV5-1 and TRBJ2-5, with a weak D call TRBD1 (6 bases). Germline V gene data show CDR1 as SGHRS and CDR2 as YFSETQ. The CDR3 totals 15 residues. Trimming stripped 0 bases from V and 8 bases from J, with 17 bases between. The CDR3 DNA follows: TGCGCCAGCAGCTTGGTGTTAGAACAGGGCCCAACCCAGTACTTC. It translates to CASSLVLEQGPTQYF.

This chain connects TRBV30 to TRBJ2-7; TRBD2 agrees at 8 bases. The V segment lost 4 bases and the J segment 1 base; nucleotides outside the gene matches: 3. CDR3 length equals 13 residues. Germline lookup yields CDR1 GTSNPN and CDR2 SVGIG (reference sequence). As DNA, the CDR3 is TGTGCCTGGAAGTCGGGAGGGTCCTACGAGCAGTACTTC. Translated: CAWKSGGSYEQYF.

This clone was recorded many times. The rearrangement joins TRBV6-1 to TRBJ2-7; D gene uncertain. V dropped 7 bases and J dropped 0 bases, with 13 bases sitting between them. Per the germline V gene, CDR1 is MNHNS and CDR2 is SASEGT. The CDR3 consists of 14 residues. CDR3 bases: TGTGCCAGCACTTTACAGACCATCTCCTACGAGCAGTACTTC. This codes for CASTLQTISYEQYF.

The count of this clone is one. This sequence joins TRBV11-3 and TRBJ2-5; 8 bases agree with TRBD2. The V and J ends lost 1 base and 5 bases, in that order; junction bases with no gene match: 6. This CDR3 region has 15 residues. Germline-derived CDR1 and CDR2 are SGHNT and YENEEA. CDR3: CASSLVSSGSETQYF. CDR3 nucleotide sequence: TGTGCCAGCAGCTTAGTATCCAGCGGGAGCGAGACCCAGTACTTC.

This clone showed up just a few times. The sample holds other DNA sequences that translate to the same CDR3. This chain connects TRBV9 to TRBJ1-4; D remains ambiguous. Germline V gives CDR1 SGDLS, CDR2 YYNGEE. The CDR3 length is 14 residues. The V and J ends lost 0 bases and 5 bases respectively, with 8 bases between them. DNA of the CDR3: TGTGCCAGCAGCGTAGATACTACGAATGAAAAACTGTTTTTT. Translation: CASSVDTTNEKLFF. Full variable domain (missing parts from reference TRBV9 and TRBJ1-4): DSGVTQTPKHLITATGQRVTLRCSPRSGDLSVYWYQQSLDQGLQFLIQYYNGEERAKGNILERFSAQQFPDLHSELNLSSLELGDSALYFCASSVDTTNEKLFFGSGTQLSVL.

The V and J genes are TRBV6-4 and TRBJ1-1, with 7 bases fitting TRBD1. V gave up 6 bases and J gave up 6 bases; unmatched junction bases: 10. The CDR3 extends over 14 amino acids. The germline V gene encodes CDR1 MRHNA and CDR2 SNTAGT. The CDR3 DNA reads as TGTGCCAGCAGCGCCCACAGGGGAAGCCCTGAAGCTTTCTTT. Translating gives CASSAHRGSPEAFF.

This chain connects TRBV5-1 to TRBJ2-7; D possibly corresponds to TRBD2 (6 bases). Trimming took 4 bases from V and 3 from J, leaving 20 bases between them. The CDR3 has 16 amino acids. The germline V gene encodes CDR1 SGHRS and CDR2 YFSETQ. CDR3: CASSRGAPPSRYEQYF. The CDR3 coding sequence is TGCGCCAGCAGCCGCGGGGCCCCTCCGTCCCGCTACGAGCAGTACTTC. Full variable domain (remainder filled in from reference TRBV5-1 and TRBJ2-7): KAGVTQTPRYLIKTRGQQVTLSCSPISGHRSVSWYQQTPGQGLQFLFEYFSETQRNKGNFPGRFSGRQFSNSRSEMNVSTLELGDSALYLCASSRGAPPSRYEQYFGPGTRLTVT.

The V call is TRBV5-1, the J call TRBJ2-3; D possibly corresponds to TRBD2 (5 bases). The CDR3 contains 13 residues. Germline CDR1 and CDR2: SGHRS and YFSETQ. V was pared by 4 bases and J by 3 bases, with 9 bases between. CDR3 amino acids: CASSPGVTDTQYF. For the CDR3, the DNA is TGCGCCAGCAGCCCCGGGGTTACAGATACGCAGTATTTT.

The chain joins TRBV5-1 to TRBJ2-1, with 9 bases identical to TRBD2. Germline V gene data show CDR1 as SGHRS and CDR2 as YFSETQ. The ends lost 0 bases at V and 10 bases at J; junction bases unmatched: 8. The CDR3 is 15 amino acids. The CDR3 bases are TGCGCCAGCAGCTTGGATGCGGGAGGGCCGGAGGAGCAGTTCTTC. This translates into CASSLDAGGPEEQFF.

The CDR3 DNA reads TGCGCCAGCAGCTTGTTGGGAGTAGGCACCGGGGAGCTGTTTTTT. It encodes CASSLLGVGTGELFF. This chain uses TRBV5-1 with TRBJ2-2; D may be TRBD2 (5 bases). The ends were cut back, 1 base at V and 4 bases at J, with 11 bases in the middle. CDR3 size: 15 residues. Germline V gene lookup returns CDR1 SGHRS and CDR2 YFSETQ.

As DNA, the CDR3 is TGTGCCAGCAGCTTGGCTAGCTCCTACAATGAGCAGTTCTTC. Its protein product is CASSLASSYNEQFF. The rearrangement joins TRBV5-4 to TRBJ2-1, with D unresolved. Trimming stripped 0 bases from V and 0 bases from J, with 4 bases between. Germline lookup yields CDR1 SGHNT and CDR2 YYREEE (reference sequence). The CDR3 totals 14 residues.

The chain carries TRBV11-2 and TRBJ2-4; TRBD2 is a possible D gene (6 bases). The germline V gene has CDR1 SGHAT and CDR2 FQNNGV. V dropped 3 bases and J dropped 0 bases, with 12 bases sitting between them. This CDR3 is 16 amino acids long. CDR3 loop: CASSLTAGLAKNIQYF. CDR3 in DNA: TGTGCCAGCAGCTTGACTGCGGGACTAGCCAAAAACATTCAGTACTTC.

V and J are TRBV12-5 and TRBJ1-1; D is possibly TRBD1 (6 bases). V lost 9 bases to trimming and J lost 1 base, with 12 bases between them. Per germline, CDR1 LGHNT and CDR2 FRNRAP. The CDR3 length is 13 residues. The CDR3 nucleotides are TGTGCTAGCGAGTCGACAGGGAACACTGAAGCTTTCTTT. This codes for CASESTGNTEAFF.

The chain uses TRBV9 and TRBJ1-4; 8 nucleotides match TRBD1. V was clipped by 2 bases and J by 4 bases; unmatched bases: 4. This CDR3 comprises 15 residues. Germline CDR1 reads SGDLS; CDR2 reads YYNGEE. CDR3 loop: CASSVRQGINEKLFF. The CDR3 nucleotides are TGTGCCAGCAGCGTTCGACAGGGGATTAATGAAAAACTGTTTTTT. The full variable domain, its missing parts supplied by reference TRBV9 and TRBJ1-4, is DSGVTQTPKHLITATGQRVTLRCSPRSGDLSVYWYQQSLDQGLQFLIQYYNGEERAKGNILERFSAQQFPDLHSELNLSSLELGDSALYFCASSVRQGINEKLFFGSGTQLSVL.